Listed below are T cell receptor beta chains from one sample, sequenced in a study of blood T cell repertoires in COVID-19. Some clones are missing from TCRdb's copy, which holds only in-frame ones; the method was immunoSEQ multiplex PCR. The table records fewer than 250,000 clones, roughly 80% of them present only once. The specimen was PBMCs or T cells enriched from blood (not recorded which). These receptors were taken from a woman in her thirties or forties who had been exposed to COVID-19. Each CDR3 is given with its conserved first and last residue. A D gene is named only where the DNA matches it firmly. The size entry is marked missing in some rows and otherwise reads once, few, many or a size class.

d_call	v_call	j_call	clone_size	cdr3_nt	cdr3_aa
NA	TRBV28	TRBJ1-2	once	TGTGCCAGCAGCCATGAACAGGCGACTGGCTACACCTTC	CASSHEQATGYTF
NA	TRBV6-5	TRBJ1-1	NA	TGTGCCAGCAGTTACGATTTGCGGATGATGAACACTGAAGCTTTCTTT	CASSYDLRMMNTEAFF
NA	TRBV4-2	TRBJ2-1	NA	TGTGCCAGCAGCCAAGCAACAGGGGGGGGCTACAATGAGCAGTTCTTC	CASSQATGGGYNEQFF
TRBD1	TRBV6-2/TRBV6-3	TRBJ2-7	NA	TGTGCCAGCAGCAGGGGGCGGAACTCCTACGAGCAGTACTTC	CASSRGRNSYEQYF
NA	TRBV6-5	TRBJ1-6	NA	TGTGCCAGCAGTTACTCTGGGCCCGGAGGGAATTCACCCCTCCACTTT	CASSYSGPGGNSPLHF
NA	TRBV5-1	TRBJ1-4	NA	TGCGCCAGCAGCTTTGGGAACCCAGGAGGAAAACTGTTTTTT	CASSFGNPGGKLFF
NA	TRBV7-3	TRBJ2-3	once	TGTGCCAGCAGCTTAAGGGCATCAGATACGCAGTATTTT	CASSLRASDTQYF
NA	TRBV20-1	TRBJ1-1	few	TGCAGTGCTAGTTCGCAGGGATTAAGTACTGAAGCTTTCTTT	CSASSQGLSTEAFF
TRBD1	TRBV28	TRBJ2-4	NA	TGTGCCAGCAGTTTCCCGACAGGGCCCCTAGCCAAAAACATTCAGTACTTC	CASSFPTGPLAKNIQYF
TRBD2	TRBV18	TRBJ2-2	NA	TGTGCCAGCTCACCTCCCGGAGCGGGGGGCACCGGGGAGCTGTTTTTT	CASSPPGAGGTGELFF
TRBD1	TRBV19	TRBJ1-2	NA	TGTGCCAGTAGTAGCCGGGCTTCGAAGACAGGGGGAGGCTATGGCTACACCTTC	CASSSRASKTGGGYGYTF
TRBD2	TRBV5-1	TRBJ2-5	few	TGCGCCAGCAGCTTGGAGTGGGCGGGGGGCGCAGAGACCCAGTACTTC	CASSLEWAGGAETQYF
NA	TRBV19	TRBJ2-4	few	TGTGCCAGTAGTGAATTAGAGCTAGCCAAAAACATTCAGTACTTC	CASSELELAKNIQYF
TRBD1	TRBV6-5	TRBJ2-1	NA	TGTGCCAGCACTCCGAGGACAGGGTGGAATGAGCAGTTCTTC	CASTPRTGWNEQFF
NA	TRBV24-1	TRBJ1-2	many	TGTGCCACCAGTGATCCGACAGGCGGATCCGAGGGCTACACCTTC	CATSDPTGGSEGYTF
TRBD1	TRBV5-1	TRBJ2-7	NA	TGCGCCAGCAGCTTGTCTCCGGGACAGGGGGCCGAGCAGTACTTC	CASSLSPGQGAEQYF
TRBD1	TRBV18	TRBJ1-2	NA	TGTGCCAGCTCCGCTGACAGGGCGGGCTATGGCTACACCTTC	CASSADRAGYGYTF
NA	TRBV9	TRBJ1-6	NA	TGTGCCAGCAGCGTAGCTTCAGGGCTTTATAATTCACCCCTCCACTTT	CASSVASGLYNSPLHF
NA	TRBV4-3	TRBJ1-4	NA	TGCGCCAGCAGCCAAGAATCGCCCGGCAGGGTTTCACAAGAAAAACTGTTTTTT	CASSQESPGRVSQEKLFF
NA	TRBV9	TRBJ1-1	NA	TGTGCCAGCAGTGACCACAGGACTGAAGCTTTCTTT	CASSDHRTEAFF
NA	TRBV7-9	TRBJ1-1	NA	TGTGCCAGCAGCTTAGGTATGGGGGGCACTGAAGCTTTCTTT	CASSLGMGGTEAFF
NA	TRBV7-2	TRBJ1-5	NA	TGTGCCAGCAGCTTAACAGACAATAGCAATCAGCCCCAGCATTTT	CASSLTDNSNQPQHF
TRBD1	TRBV6-5	TRBJ2-7	once	TGTGCCAGCAGACGGGACAGGCAGTACGAGCAGTACTTC	CASRRDRQYEQYF
TRBD1	TRBV5-5	TRBJ2-3	NA	TGTGCCAGCAGCTCAATGACAGGGGGCCTAGATACGCAGTATTTT	CASSSMTGGLDTQYF
NA	TRBV15	TRBJ1-5	NA	TGTGCCACCAGCAGAGATGCGGATCAGCCCCAGCATTTT	CATSRDADQPQHF
TRBD2	TRBV4-2	TRBJ2-5	NA	TGTGCCAGCAGCCCAGCTAGCGGGGGGCGCCAAGAGACCCAGTACTTC	CASSPASGGRQETQYF
NA	TRBV5-4	TRBJ2-1	NA	TGTGCCAGCAGCTCGGCGGGGCGTCAGTTCTTC	CASSSAGRQFF